This T cell receptor (beta chain) was retrieved from a study of blood T cell repertoires in COVID-19. Turning to the study itself: In each case, the material was cDNA or gDNA derived from T cells, B-cell-depleted T cells, or PBMCs.

With 4 bases clipped from V and 5 bases from J, the junction kept 6 bases outside the gene matches. The germline CDR1 and CDR2 sequences are MNHNY and SVGAGI (reference sequence). The CDR3 contains 15 residues. The method was immunoSEQ multiplex PCR; TCRdb's version includes in-frame clones alone and lacks a portion of them. The sample has 150,000 to 200,000 clones, roughly 85% seen once. Sequenced input: peripheral blood. The chain carries TRBV6-6 and TRBJ2-7; 12 bases fit TRBD1. The clonotype comes from a human donor with acute or convalescent COVID-19. The donor label of this sample is uncertain. Written as DNA, the CDR3 is TGTGCCAGCAGTTCACCGGGACAGGGGGCCAACGAGCAGTACTTC. Its protein is CASSSPGQGANEQYF.